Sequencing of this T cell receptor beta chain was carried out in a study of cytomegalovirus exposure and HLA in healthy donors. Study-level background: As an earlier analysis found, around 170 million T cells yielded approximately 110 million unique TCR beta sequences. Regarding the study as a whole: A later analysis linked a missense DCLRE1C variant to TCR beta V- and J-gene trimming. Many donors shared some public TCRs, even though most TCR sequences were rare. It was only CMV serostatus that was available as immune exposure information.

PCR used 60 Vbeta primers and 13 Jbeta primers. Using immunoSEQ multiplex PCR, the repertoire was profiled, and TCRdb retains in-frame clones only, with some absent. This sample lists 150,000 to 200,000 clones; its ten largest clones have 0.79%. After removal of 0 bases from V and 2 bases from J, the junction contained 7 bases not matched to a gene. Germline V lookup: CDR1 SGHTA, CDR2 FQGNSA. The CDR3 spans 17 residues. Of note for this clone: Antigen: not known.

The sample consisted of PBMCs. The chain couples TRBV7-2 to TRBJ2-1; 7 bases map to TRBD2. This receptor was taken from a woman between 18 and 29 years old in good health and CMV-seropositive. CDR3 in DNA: TGTGCCAGCAGCTTAGCCGGAGCGGGATCACCCTACAATGAGCAGTTCTTC. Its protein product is CASSLAGAGSPYNEQFF.